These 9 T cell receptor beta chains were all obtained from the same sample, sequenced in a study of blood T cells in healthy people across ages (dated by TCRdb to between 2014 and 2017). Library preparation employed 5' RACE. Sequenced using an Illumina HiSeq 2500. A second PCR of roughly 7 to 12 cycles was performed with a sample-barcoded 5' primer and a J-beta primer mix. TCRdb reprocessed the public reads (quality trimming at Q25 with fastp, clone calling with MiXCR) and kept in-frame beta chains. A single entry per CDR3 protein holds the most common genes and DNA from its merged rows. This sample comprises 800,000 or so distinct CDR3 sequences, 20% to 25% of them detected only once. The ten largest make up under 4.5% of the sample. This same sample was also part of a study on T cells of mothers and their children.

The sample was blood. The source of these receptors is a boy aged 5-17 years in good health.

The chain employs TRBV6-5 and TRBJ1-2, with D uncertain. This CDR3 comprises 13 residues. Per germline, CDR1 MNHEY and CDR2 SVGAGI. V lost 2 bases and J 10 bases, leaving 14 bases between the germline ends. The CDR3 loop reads CASSYIGQTDYTF. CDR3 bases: TGTGCCAGCAGTTACATTGGGCAGACCGACTACACCTTC.

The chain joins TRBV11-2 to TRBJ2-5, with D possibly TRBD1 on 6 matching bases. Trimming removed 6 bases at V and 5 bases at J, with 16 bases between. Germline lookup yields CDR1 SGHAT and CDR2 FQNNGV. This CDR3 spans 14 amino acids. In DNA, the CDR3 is TGTGCCAGCAGTCATCCTCTGGGGGCTGAGACCCAGTACTTC. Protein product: CASSHPLGAETQYF.

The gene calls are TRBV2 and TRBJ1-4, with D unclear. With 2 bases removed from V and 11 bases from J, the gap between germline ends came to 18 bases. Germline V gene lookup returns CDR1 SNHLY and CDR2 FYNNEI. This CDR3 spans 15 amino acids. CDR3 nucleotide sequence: TGTGCCAGCAGTGAACTTACAGACACATCCTTCAAACTGTTTTTT. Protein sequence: CASSELTDTSFKLFF.

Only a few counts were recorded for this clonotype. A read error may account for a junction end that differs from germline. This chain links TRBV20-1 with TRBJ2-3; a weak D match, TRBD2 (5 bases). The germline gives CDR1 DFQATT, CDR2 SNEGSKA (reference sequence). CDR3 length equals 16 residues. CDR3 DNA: TGCAGTGCTAGAGGTGCCGGCGAGGGCGGTAGATATGCGCAGCACTTT. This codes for CSARGAGEGGRYAQHF.

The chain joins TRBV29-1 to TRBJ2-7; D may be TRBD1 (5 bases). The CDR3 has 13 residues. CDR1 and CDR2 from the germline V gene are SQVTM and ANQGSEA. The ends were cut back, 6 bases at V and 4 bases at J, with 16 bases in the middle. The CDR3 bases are TGCAGCGTCGTAACAGGAGAGGCGTACGAGCAGTACTTC. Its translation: CSVVTGEAYEQYF.

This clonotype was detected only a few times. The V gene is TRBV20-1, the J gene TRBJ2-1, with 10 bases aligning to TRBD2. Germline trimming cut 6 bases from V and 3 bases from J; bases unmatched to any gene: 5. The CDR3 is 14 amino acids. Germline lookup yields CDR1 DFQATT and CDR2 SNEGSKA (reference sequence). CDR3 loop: CSAESGRGYNEQFF. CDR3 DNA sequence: TGCAGTGCGGAGAGCGGGAGGGGCTACAATGAGCAGTTCTTC.

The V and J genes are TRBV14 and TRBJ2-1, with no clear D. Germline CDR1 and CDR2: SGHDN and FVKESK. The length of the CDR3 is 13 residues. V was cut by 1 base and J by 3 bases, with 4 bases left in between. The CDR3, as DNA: TGTGCCAGCAGCCAAGCGAGCTACAATGAGCAGTTCTTC. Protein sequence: CASSQASYNEQFF. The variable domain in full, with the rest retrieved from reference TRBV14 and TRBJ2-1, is EAGVTQFPSHSVIEKGQTVTLRCDPISGHDNLYWYRRVMGKEIKFLLHFVKESKQDESGMPNNRFLAERTGGTYSTLKVQPAELEDSGVYFCASSQASYNEQFFGPGTRLTVL.

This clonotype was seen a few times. Here the CDR3 reads CASSQDIGTGVQETQYF. CDR3 DNA sequence: TGTGCCAGCAGCCAAGATATCGGGACAGGGGTCCAAGAGACCCAGTACTTC. The chain uses TRBV3-1 and TRBJ2-5; 10 bases are a match to TRBD1. This CDR3 has 17 amino acids. Trimming at V came to 0 bases and at J to 1 base, leaving 5 bases not matched to a gene. Germline CDR1 is LGHDT and CDR2 is YNNKEL (reference sequence).

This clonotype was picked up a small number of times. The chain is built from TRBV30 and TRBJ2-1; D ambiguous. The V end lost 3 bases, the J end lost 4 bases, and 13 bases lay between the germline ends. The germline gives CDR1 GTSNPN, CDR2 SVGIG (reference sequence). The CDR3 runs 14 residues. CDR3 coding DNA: TGTGCCTGGAGGGTGACGGCCCAATACAATGAGCAGTTCTTC. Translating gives CAWRVTAQYNEQFF.